This T cell receptor beta chain stems from a study of glioma-infiltrating T cells after dendritic cell vaccination. The data were produced by immunoSEQ multiplex PCR, yet TCRdb's version contains in-frame clones alone and is incomplete. The sample includes roughly 100,000 clones, 75% to 85% of them seen just once. The CDR3 has 15 amino acids. J gave up 5 bases and V 6 bases, and 12 bases lay outside the gene matches. The germline V gene encodes CDR1 SNHLY and CDR2 FYNNEI. This sequence joins TRBV2 and TRBJ2-7; the match to TRBD2 covers 8 bases. The input for sequencing was blood, taken before dendritic cell vaccination. The TCR originated in a human donor with glioblastoma. The CDR3 reads CASSRRPGGADEQYF. The CDR3 DNA reads as TGTGCCAGCAGCCGCAGGCCCGGGGGGGCCGACGAGCAGTACTTC. The full variable domain, its missing parts supplied by reference TRBV2 and TRBJ2-7, is EPEVTQTPSHQVTQMGQEVILRCVPISNHLYFYWYRQILGQKVEFLVSFYNNEISEKSEIFDDQFSVERPDGSNFTLKIRSTKLEDSAMYFCASSRRPGGADEQYFGPGTRLTVT.